This TCR beta chain was recovered during a study of T cell responses to AZD1222 COVID-19 vaccine. General study findings and limits: Spike was spanned by vaccine-associated CD4 TCRs, which were dominant at 160-218 and 743-854.

This CDR3 region has 16 residues. The germline V gene has CDR1 SGHDN and CDR2 FVKESK. Trimming left V 0 bases short and J 4 bases short, with 15 bases between. Data came from immunoSEQ multiplex PCR; TCRdb stores just in-frame clones and leaves some out. Of 90,000 to 150,000 clones in the sample, roughly 90% were seen once. A remark on this clone: Its target is unknown.

The chain is built from TRBV14 and TRBJ1-2, with a possible D match to TRBD1 (5 bases). This receptor was identified in an adult who received the AZD1222 COVID-19 vaccine. The material sequenced was peripheral blood, taken 28 days after the second AZD1222 dose. The CDR3 protein is CASSQERGPVFYGYTF. For the CDR3, the DNA is TGTGCCAGCAGCCAAGAAAGGGGTCCTGTTTTCTATGGCTACACCTTC.